Listed here are 27 T cell receptor beta chains from one sample, sequenced in a study of CD8+CD57+ T cells in acquired aplastic anemia. Genomic DNA templated the TCR beta VDJ and CDR3 profiling. MiXCR was run by TCRdb on the reads, yielding one entry per CDR3 protein. Of fewer than 250,000 distinct CDR3 sequences in the sample, roughly half are singletons; the top ten hold over 7.5%. Patients who underwent sequencing had shown CD8+CD57+ cell expansion by flow cytometry. The sequencing sample was made of sorted CD4+, CD8+, or CD8+CD57+ T cells (not recorded which) from PBMCs. These TCRs come from a human donor with aplastic anemia.

In this sample, this clonotype turned up a few times. The chain employs TRBV4-1 and TRBJ2-2, with 9 bases fitting TRBD1. This CDR3 region has 19 residues. The germline V gene has CDR1 MGHRA and CDR2 YSYEKL. V was pared by 3 bases and J by 0 bases, with 11 bases of the junction left unmatched. This chain's CDR3 is CASSQRGQGWNPNTGELFF. The CDR3 DNA sequence: TGCGCCAGCAGCCAGAGGGGACAGGGCTGGAACCCGAACACCGGGGAGCTGTTTTTT.

This chain connects TRBV4-3 to TRBJ1-2, with D maybe TRBD1 (5 bases). The V end lost 1 base, the J end lost 1 base, and 13 bases lay between the germline ends. This CDR3 region has 16 residues. Germline V CDR1 and CDR2: LGHNA, YSLEER. The CDR3 protein is CASSQASGDSNYGYTF. The CDR3 coding sequence is TGCGCCAGCAGCCAAGCATCGGGGGATAGTAACTATGGCTACACCTTC.

This CDR3 is CASSLSPGGPSPLHF. The CDR3 region has the DNA TGTGCCAGCAGCTTATCTCCGGGGGGCCCTTCACCCCTCCACTTT. The V call is TRBV7-3, the J call TRBJ1-6; D may be TRBD1 (6 bases). This CDR3 has 15 amino acids. V lost 2 bases to trimming and J lost 9 bases, with 14 bases between them. Germline-derived CDR1 and CDR2 are SGHTA and FQGTGA.

The chain employs TRBV19 and TRBJ1-1; perhaps TRBD1 as D (6 bases). The CDR3 has 14 residues. Germline V CDR1 and CDR2: LNHDA, SQIVND (reference sequence). V gave up 5 bases and J gave up 5 bases, with 15 bases separating them. For the CDR3, the DNA is TGTGCCAGTAGTGGGGACCCCAGGGGAACTGAAGCTTTCTTT. Translation: CASSGDPRGTEAFF.

This clonotype occurred a few times. V and J are TRBV9 and TRBJ2-3; D may match TRBD1 or TRBD2 (5 bases each). In germline, CDR1 is SGDLS, CDR2 YYNGEE. V lost 7 bases and J 0 bases, leaving 12 bases between the germline ends. The CDR3 length is 14 residues. CDR3 nucleotide sequence: TGTGCCAGCGGGGGTAGCGTAAGCACAGATACGCAGTATTTT. It yields the protein CASGGSVSTDTQYF.

The rearrangement joins TRBV29-1 to TRBJ2-5; the match to TRBD2 covers 12 bases. Germline V lookup: CDR1 SQVTM, CDR2 ANQGSEA. The CDR3 runs 14 residues. V was clipped by 0 bases and J by 14 bases; unmatched bases: 10. This CDR3 is CSVEDDLTSGGTYF. The CDR3 DNA follows: TGCAGCGTTGAAGATGATTTGACTAGCGGGGGTACATACTTC.

The chain recombines TRBV27 with TRBJ1-1; the D gene is possibly TRBD1 (5 bases). V lost 6 bases and J lost 0, with 11 bases in between. This CDR3 comprises 14 residues. Germline V gene lookup returns CDR1 MNHEY and CDR2 SMNVEV (reference sequence). The chain's CDR3 is CASRQVGLNTEAFF. CDR3 coding DNA: TGTGCCAGCAGACAGGTCGGGTTGAACACTGAAGCTTTCTTT.

The table lists this clonotype with many counts. This chain connects TRBV6-5 to TRBJ1-1; D perhaps matches TRBD1 (5 bases). The CDR3 loop spans 13 amino acids. The germline CDR1 and CDR2 sequences are MNHEY and SVGAGI. V lost 9 bases and J lost 5, with 16 bases in between. The CDR3 reads CASRLGVVTEAFF. CDR3 coding DNA: TGTGCCAGTCGACTAGGGGTTGTAACTGAAGCTTTCTTT.

For this clonotype: One end of the junction varies from germline; a read error may be responsible. V gene TRBV14 combines with J gene TRBJ2-1; D not resolved. The germline V gene has CDR1 SGHDN and CDR2 FVKESK. The CDR3 runs to 13 residues. DNA of the CDR3: TGTGCCGGCAGCCAACTTCGTTACGATGAGCAGTTCTTC. Residues: CAGSQLRYDEQFF.

The chain employs TRBV2 and TRBJ1-2; 8 nucleotides line up with TRBD1. The CDR3 consists of 14 residues. Germline assignment: CDR1 SNHLY and CDR2 FYNNEI. V dropped 8 bases and J dropped 7; count of bases not matched to a gene: 12. The chain's CDR3 is CASRFSQGASGYTF. The CDR3 region has the DNA TGTGCCAGCCGGTTCAGTCAGGGGGCGAGTGGCTACACCTTC.

V usage is TRBV28 and J usage is TRBJ2-1; 9 positions agree with TRBD1. CDR3 length equals 13 residues. V shed 10 bases and J 7 bases; nucleotides not matched to a gene: 8. Germline V gene sequence: CDR1 MDHEN, CDR2 SYDVKM. CDR3 bases: TGTGCCACCCACGGGACAGGGTTAAATGAGCAGTTCTTC. Translation: CATHGTGLNEQFF.

This clonotype was counted a single time. CDR3 sequence reads: CAISESYYGQPQHF. CDR3 nucleotides: TGTGCCATCAGTGAGTCATACTACGGGCAGCCCCAGCATTTT. The rearrangement links TRBV10-3 to TRBJ1-5; D uncertain. V was shortened by 0 bases and J by 7 bases, with 10 bases between the two germline ends. The CDR3 totals 14 residues. Per germline, CDR1 ENHRY and CDR2 SYGVKD.

This sequence joins TRBV27 and TRBJ2-1; no firm D call. Per germline, CDR1 MNHEY and CDR2 SMNVEV (reference sequence). V lost 4 bases to trimming and J lost 2 bases, with 12 bases between them. The CDR3 has 15 amino acids. CDR3 DNA sequence: TGTGCCAGCAGTTCCCCTCCACCCCCCTACAATGAGCAGTTCTTC. Translation: CASSSPPPPYNEQFF.

As for this clonotype: The junction does not match germline at one end; this may be a read error. The rearrangement links TRBV7-2 to TRBJ2-3; D is unclear. Per germline, CDR1 SGHTA and CDR2 FQGNSA. The CDR3 sequence is 15 residues long. The CDR3 nucleotides read TGCGCCAGCAGCTTGGCCGGCAGCCCCACAGATACGCAGTATTTT. This codes for CASSLAGSPTDTQYF.

This clonotype appeared many times. The V call is TRBV24-1, the J call TRBJ1-5; TRBD1 aligns across 9 bases. V was pared by 7 bases and J by 10 bases, with 16 bases of the junction left unmatched. CDR1 and CDR2 from the germline V gene are KGHDR and SFDVKD. This CDR3 is built from 16 residues. The CDR3 region has the DNA TGTGCCACCAGAAGCGGGGCACAGGGGGCTCTCGGCCCCCAGCATTTT. Translation gives CATRSGAQGALGPQHF.

The table lists this clonotype with a count of one. The chain employs TRBV29-1 and TRBJ1-4, with D possibly TRBD1 on 5 matching bases. CDR1 and CDR2 from the germline V gene are SQVTM and ANQGSEA. V lost 4 bases and J 5 bases, leaving 11 bases between the germline ends. The CDR3 contains 13 residues. The CDR3 region is CSVGDRTNEKLFF. CDR3 in DNA: TGCAGCGTTGGGGACCGTACAAATGAAAAACTGTTTTTT.

In the case of this clonotype: The junction shows a germline mismatch at one end, possibly a read error. This rearrangement joins TRBV5-5 to TRBJ1-6; the D is unclear. The germline V gene encodes CDR1 SGHKS and CDR2 YYEKEE (reference sequence). The CDR3 is 14 residues long. CDR3 bases: TGTGCCAGCAGCATAGGCTGTGGGGATTCACCCCCCCACTTT. Its protein is CASSIGCGDSPPHF.

The table lists this clonotype with many counts. The chain is built from TRBV2 and TRBJ1-2, with 8 bases identical to TRBD1. The CDR3 consists of 14 residues. CDR1 SNHLY and CDR2 FYNNEI come from the germline V gene. V shed 8 bases, J shed 1 base, and the junction held 6 bases outside the gene matches. As DNA, the CDR3 is TGTGCCAGCGACAGGGGACTAAATAACTATGGCTACACCTTC. This encodes CASDRGLNNYGYTF.

This clonotype has a count of ten or more. This chain links TRBV7-9 with TRBJ1-2; perhaps TRBD1 as D (5 bases). The germline CDR1 and CDR2 sequences are SEHNR and FQNEAQ (reference sequence). V gave up 5 bases and J gave up 7 bases, with 11 bases separating them. The CDR3 extends over 12 amino acids. The CDR3 DNA follows: TGTGCCAGCAGCCTTGGGGGGGTTGGCTACACCTTC. Amino acids: CASSLGGVGYTF.

This chain links TRBV15 with TRBJ1-1; 8 nucleotides match TRBD1. Germline trimming cut 2 bases from V and 5 bases from J; bases unmatched to any gene: 7. The CDR3 extends over 15 amino acids. The germline CDR1 and CDR2 sequences are LNHNV and YYDKDF (reference sequence). The CDR3 protein is CATSRRQGARTEAFF. The CDR3 bases are TGTGCCACCAGCAGACGGCAGGGGGCGCGTACTGAAGCTTTCTTT.

For this clonotype: The junction shows a germline mismatch at one end, possibly a read error. CDR3 coding DNA: TGTGCCAGCAGCTTCCTAGAGAGGGGACCTAACCATGGCTACACCTTC. Translation: CASSFLERGPNHGYTF. The chain uses TRBV7-9 and TRBJ1-2; D is perhaps TRBD1 (5 bases). The CDR3 contains 16 residues. Looked up from germline, CDR1 is SEHNR and CDR2 is FQNEAQ (reference sequence).

V is TRBV7-6 and J is TRBJ2-7; D not resolved. The CDR3 extends over 16 amino acids. CDR1 and CDR2 (germline): SGHVS, FNYEAQ. V shed 1 base and J shed 2 bases, with 15 bases lying between them. The CDR3 DNA is TGTGCCAGCAGCTTAGGCAAGGGAACAGTAACCTACGAGCAGTACTTC. Protein: CASSLGKGTVTYEQYF.

The chain couples TRBV5-1 to TRBJ2-7; TRBD2 aligns across 8 bases. This CDR3 has 14 residues. V gave up 6 bases and J gave up 0 bases; unmatched junction bases: 5. CDR1 SGHRS and CDR2 YFSETQ come from the germline V gene. The CDR3 spells CASMGGGLSYEQYF. CDR3 in DNA: TGCGCCAGCATGGGCGGGGGGCTCTCCTACGAGCAGTACTTC.

The chain links TRBV2 to TRBJ2-3, with 8 bases matching TRBD2. The CDR3 extends over 16 amino acids. V shed 6 bases, J shed 1 base, and the junction held 9 bases outside the gene matches. The V gene's germline CDR1 is SNHLY and CDR2 FYNNEI. The CDR3 protein is CASRPWASGRTDTQYF. DNA of the CDR3: TGTGCCAGCAGGCCTTGGGCTAGCGGGCGCACAGATACGCAGTATTTT.

This clonotype was found many times. The CDR3 DNA sequence: TGTGCCAGCAGTTACTCTGGACAGAATGGCGAGCAGTACTTC. It codes for CASSYSGQNGEQYF. The chain recombines TRBV6-5 with TRBJ2-7; a weak D match, TRBD1 (6 bases). Trimming cost V 0 bases and J 6 bases, with 12 bases left between them. This CDR3 region has 14 residues. In germline, CDR1 is MNHEY, CDR2 SVGAGI.

This clonotype was observed at least ten times. This chain uses TRBV7-9 with TRBJ2-5; D is unclear. Germline lookup yields CDR1 SEHNR and CDR2 FQNEAQ (reference sequence). Between the trimmed V and J ends, which lost 5 bases and 5 bases, there was a span of 21 bases. The CDR3 has 16 residues. Here the CDR3 reads CASSELGPSWSETQYF. The CDR3 region has the DNA TGTGCCAGCAGCGAATTGGGCCCTTCCTGGTCGGAGACCCAGTACTTC.

This clonotype was picked up a small number of times. The V call is TRBV28, the J call TRBJ2-7; TRBD2 agrees at 9 bases. This CDR3 has 15 amino acids. J lost 5 bases, V lost 4 bases, and 9 bases had no gene match. Germline loops: CDR1 MDHEN, CDR2 SYDVKM. Written as DNA, the CDR3 is TGTGCCAGCAGTTATTATAGCGGGAGTTTGAACGAGCAGTACTTC. Its protein product is CASSYYSGSLNEQYF.